What follows is one T cell receptor (beta chain) and its context. The data are from a study of technical replicates of blood from several donors. The CDR3 contains 12 residues. Trimming removed 5 bases from V and 6 bases from J, with 8 bases in between. The germline V gene has CDR1 MNHEY and CDR2 SMNVEV (reference sequence). This table comes from immunoSEQ multiplex PCR, and its TCRdb copy is limited to in-frame clones, with some not included. This sample has some 80,000 clones; around 94% occur once, and the top ten carry 0.4% to 0.45%. The sequenced sample consisted of T cells isolated from PBMCs. This receptor was identified in a human donor in good health. V gene TRBV27 combines with J gene TRBJ1-5; D is perhaps TRBD1 (5 bases). As DNA, the CDR3 is TGTGCCAGCAGTAACGGGGGTCAGCCCCAGCATTTT. This encodes CASSNGGQPQHF.